The sequence of this T cell receptor (beta chain) was determined in a study of blood T cell repertoires in COVID-19. Study-wide background: Acute-phase and convalescent COVID-19 samples originated in the United States, Italy and Spain. From T cells, B-cell-depleted T cells, or PBMCs came the material, which was cDNA or gDNA.

As originally analysed: The authors estimated nucleated cell counts from reference gene primer amplification. Assay used: immunoSEQ multiplex PCR; TCRdb lists only in-frame clones, some missing. The DNA was the basis for D and trimming; V, J and clone size are from that table. The repertoire has 270,000 or so clones, around nine tenths of them found once; the top ten carry approximately 10%. Germline V lookup: CDR1 MDHEN, CDR2 SYDVKM. This CDR3 is built from 14 residues. Trimming cost V 6 bases and J 7 bases, with 17 bases left between them. This clonotype originated in a man aged 35-49 years with active or convalescent COVID-19. The V and J genes are TRBV28 and TRBJ2-3, with D tentatively TRBD1 (6 bases). Material for sequencing was peripheral blood. For the CDR3, the DNA is TGTGCCAGCAGCACCGGGACAAACCCGTATACGCAGTATTTT. Amino acids: CASSTGTNPYTQYF.